The 17 T cell receptor beta chains below come from one sample, sequenced in a study of regulatory T cells in long-lasting Graves disease. Investigators prepared the TCR beta libraries by applying iRepertoire HTBI primers and Arm-PCR of CDR3 regions. TCRdb re-derived calls from the multiplex PCR reads in MiXCR, one entry per CDR3 protein. The sample yields over 200,000 distinct CDR3 sequences, around a sixth seen once. Documented time point: newly diagnosed GD, antithyroid drugs for less than 3 months. RNA isolated from PBMCs was used to make the TCR library. These sequences were also reported in another study, on T cells in Graves' hyperthyroidism and ophthalmopathy.

This material consisted of peripheral blood mononuclear cells (PBMCs), taken at new diagnosis, from a patient treated with antithyroid drugs. The receptors originated from a woman aged 25 to 39 with Graves disease.

This clonotype was seen many times. The chain recombines TRBV7-2 with TRBJ2-5, with 10 bases aligning to TRBD2. From germline, CDR1 is SGHTA and CDR2 FQGNSA. The CDR3 spans 18 residues. V lost 4 bases to trimming and J lost 5 bases; unmatched junction nucleotides: 16. The CDR3 region is CASSSGRVLAGAGETQYF. CDR3 sequence (DNA): TGTGCCAGCAGCTCCGGTCGGGTGCTAGCGGGGGCGGGGGAGACCCAGTACTTC.

This clonotype has a count of ten or more. Being one base from a much bigger clone, this may be a read error. V gene TRBV5-1 combines with J gene TRBJ2-3; 7 bases are shared with TRBD1. This CDR3 has 14 amino acids. The germline V gene has CDR1 SGHRS and CDR2 YFSETQ. V shed 7 bases and J 4 bases; nucleotides not matched to a gene: 9. The CDR3 nucleotides read TGCGCCAGCGGAAGACAGGGAGTGGCAGATACGCAGTATTTT. Translated: CASGRQGVADTQYF.

The sample holds many counts of this clonotype. CDR3 region: CASSLSGARTPDTEAFF. Here the CDR3 DNA reads TGTGCCAGCAGCTTAAGTGGGGCCCGAACCCCAGACACTGAAGCTTTCTTT. The rearrangement joins TRBV7-9 to TRBJ1-1; TRBD1 is a possible D gene (5 bases). V was pared by 2 bases and J by 3 bases, with 19 bases between. CDR1 is SEHNR, CDR2 FQNEAQ, per germline (reference sequence). The CDR3 is 17 residues long.

On this clonotype itself: A read error is possible here, since a much larger clone lies one base away. The J gene is TRBJ2-5, the V gene TRBV6-1; a possible D gene is TRBD1 (5 bases). The CDR3 has 14 residues. Germline V gives CDR1 MNHNS, CDR2 SASEGT. The ends were cut back, 6 bases at V and 11 bases at J, with 22 bases in the middle. This CDR3 reads CASREQRPRDEQYF. CDR3 DNA sequence: TGTGCCAGCAGAGAACAGAGACCCAGGGATGAGCAGTACTTC.

This clonotype was found many times. V is TRBV18 and J is TRBJ1-5, with 8 positions matching TRBD1. The germline V gene has CDR1 KGHSH and CDR2 LQKENI. The CDR3 runs to 16 residues. The trim removed 3 bases at V and 0 bases at J, leaving 4 bases unmatched. The CDR3 DNA follows: TGTGCCAGCTCACCCCGGGACAGGAATAGCAATCAGCCCCAGCATTTT. Translation: CASSPRDRNSNQPQHF.

This clonotype has ten or more counts. V usage is TRBV2 and J usage is TRBJ1-1; no reliable D call. Trimming took off 6 bases at V and 1 base at J, with 15 bases between the two ends. The CDR3 contains 15 residues. Germline-derived CDR1 and CDR2 are SNHLY and FYNNEI. This CDR3 is CASSPGGLGNTEAFF. DNA for the CDR3: TGTGCCAGCAGCCCAGGAGGATTGGGGAACACTGAAGCTTTCTTT.

This clonotype was seen only once. The chain carries TRBV12-3 or TRBV12-4 and TRBJ2-1; D uncertain. With 5 bases removed from V and 6 bases from J, the gap between germline ends came to 5 bases. The CDR3 is 11 residues long. CDR3 loop: CASSPFNEQFF. DNA of the CDR3: TGTGCCAGCAGTCCCTTCAATGAGCAGTTCTTC.

In this sample, this clonotype turned up a few times. V gene TRBV18 combines with J gene TRBJ2-5, with a possible D match to TRBD1 (5 bases). CDR1 is KGHSH and CDR2 is LQKENI in the germline V gene. V was pared by 6 bases and J by 0 bases, with 8 bases between. This CDR3 is built from 13 residues. CDR3 sequence (DNA): TGTGCCAGCTCCCCGACAGACCAAGAGACCCAGTACTTC. This codes for CASSPTDQETQYF. Using reference TRBV18 and TRBJ2-5 for the parts outside the CDR3, the full variable domain is NAGVMQNPRHLVRRRGQEARLRCSPMKGHSHVYWYRQLPEEGLKFMVYLQKENIIDESGMPKERFSAEFPKEGPSILRIQQVVRGDSAAYFCASSPTDQETQYFGPGTRLLVL.

This clonotype was counted at least ten times. The gene calls are TRBV18 and TRBJ1-5; D perhaps matches TRBD1 (5 bases). Trimming cost V 4 bases and J 4 bases, with 8 bases left between them. The CDR3 covers 13 residues. Germline V gene lookup returns CDR1 KGHSH and CDR2 LQKENI. The CDR3 here is CASSRDENQPQHF. The CDR3 DNA reads as TGTGCCAGCTCACGGGACGAAAATCAGCCCCAGCATTTT.

This clonotype was detected many times. The chain carries TRBV20-1 and TRBJ1-2; 8 bases match TRBD1. Germline V gene data show CDR1 as DFQATT and CDR2 as SNEGSKA (reference sequence). Trimming at V came to 6 bases and at J to 7 bases, leaving 4 bases not matched to a gene. The CDR3 totals 11 residues. The CDR3 nucleotides are TGCAGTGCCACGGACAGGGCTGGCTACACCTTC. It translates to CSATDRAGYTF.

The rearrangement uses TRBV9 and TRBJ2-3; tentative D call: TRBD1 (6 bases). The J call is in doubt because the DNA end fits TRBJ2-1 better. This CDR3 has 14 residues. Looked up from germline, CDR1 is SGDLS and CDR2 is YYNGEE. Here the CDR3 reads CASSVGQVGYEQFF. CDR3 bases: TGTGCCAGCAGCGTAGGACAGGTCGGCTATGAGCAGTTCTTC.

There are a few counts of this clonotype. The V gene is TRBV5-1, the J gene TRBJ2-2; 15 bases are a match to TRBD2. Germline loops: CDR1 SGHRS, CDR2 YFSETQ. The CDR3 has 19 amino acids. The junction had 5 bases not matched to a gene; V was cut back by 2 bases and J by 0 bases. The CDR3 DNA follows: TGCGCCAGCAGCTTAGGTGGACTAGCGGGGGGGCCGAACACCGGGGAGCTGTTTTTT. Encoded protein: CASSLGGLAGGPNTGELFF.

This clonotype was seen more than once but under ten times. The chain couples TRBV9 to TRBJ2-2; 9 bases align to TRBD2. V was pared by 0 bases and J by 0 bases, with 6 bases of the junction left unmatched. Germline assignment: CDR1 SGDLS and CDR2 YYNGEE. The CDR3 sequence is 18 residues long. As DNA, the CDR3 is TGTGCCAGCAGCGTAGTTTCCAGCGGGGGGCCGAACACCGGGGAGCTGTTTTTT. Its translation: CASSVVSSGGPNTGELFF.

This clonotype was seen a few times. The CDR3 DNA is TGTGCCAGCAGCACCCGGGACATCCGATGGGGTAATGAAAAACTGTTTTTT. It specifies CASSTRDIRWGNEKLFF. The V gene is TRBV9, the J gene TRBJ1-4; D possibly corresponds to TRBD1 (6 bases). The CDR3 is 17 residues long. Trimming left V 4 bases short and J 4 bases short, with 20 bases between. The germline V gene encodes CDR1 SGDLS and CDR2 YYNGEE. The full variable domain, rest sourced from reference TRBV9 and TRBJ1-4, is DSGVTQTPKHLITATGQRVTLRCSPRSGDLSVYWYQQSLDQGLQFLIQYYNGEERAKGNILERFSAQQFPDLHSELNLSSLELGDSALYFCASSTRDIRWGNEKLFFGSGTQLSVL.

This clonotype was seen repeatedly, ten times or more. This chain connects TRBV12-3 or TRBV12-4 to TRBJ2-7; D may be TRBD1 or TRBD2 (5 bases each). The CDR3 loop spans 14 amino acids. V was pared by 4 bases and J by 6 bases, with 16 bases between. The CDR3 DNA reads as TGTGCCAGCAGTTCGGGTGGGGGTGTATCCGAGCAGTACTTC. This codes for CASSSGGGVSEQYF.

There are many counts of this clonotype. The V and J genes are TRBV20-1 and TRBJ1-1; D gene uncertain. V was pared by 1 base and J by 5 bases, with 17 bases between. Per the germline V gene, CDR1 is DFQATT and CDR2 is SNEGSKA (reference sequence). The CDR3 covers 15 residues. In DNA, the CDR3 is TGCAGTGCTAGAGTAAGGGTGGGAGGAGGGACTGAAGCTTTCTTT. Translated: CSARVRVGGGTEAFF.

This clonotype came up many times. V usage is TRBV11-3 and J usage is TRBJ2-7, with TRBD1 matching 10 bases. The V gene's germline CDR1 is SGHNT and CDR2 YENEEA. With V trimmed by 4 bases and J by 5 bases, 5 bases remained unmatched. The CDR3 totals 14 residues. The CDR3 nucleotides read TGTGCCAGCAGCTCTGGGGACAGGGGCCACGAGCAGTACTTC. Protein product: CASSSGDRGHEQYF.